Below are 17 T cell receptor beta chains sequenced from a single sample in a study of technical replicates of blood from a few donors. The protocol was immunoSEQ multiplex PCR, while the TCRdb copy is restricted to in-frame clones and leaves out a portion. Of roughly 80,000 clones in the sample, approximately 94% were seen once. Sample: T cells isolated from PBMCs. The receptors originated from a human donor in good health.

The rearrangement uses TRBV7-9 and TRBJ2-2, with D hard to call. Trimming took off 5 bases at V and 7 bases at J, with 8 bases between the two ends. Germline lookup yields CDR1 SEHNR and CDR2 FQNEAQ (reference sequence). The CDR3 loop spans 12 amino acids. CDR3 bases: TGTGCCAGCAGCCCGTACATCGGGGAGCTGTTTTTT. Protein sequence: CASSPYIGELFF. Combining the CDR3 with reference TRBV7-9 and TRBJ2-2 gives the whole variable domain DTGVSQNPRHKITKRGQNVTFRCDPISEHNRLYWYRQTLGQGPEFLTYFQNEAQLEKSRLLSDRFSAERPKGSFSTLEIQRTEQGDSAMYLCASSPYIGELFFGEGSRLTVL.

The chain uses TRBV27 and TRBJ1-4; tentative D call: TRBD1 (6 bases). CDR3 length: 15 amino acids. The germline V and J ends were trimmed by 5 bases and 5 bases, with 15 bases remaining between them. CDR1 is MNHEY, CDR2 SMNVEV, per germline (reference sequence). CDR3 sequence reads: CASSPRGTSNEKLFF. CDR3 nucleotides: TGTGCCAGCAGTCCGCGTGGGACATCCAATGAAAAACTGTTTTTT.

Written as DNA, the CDR3 is TGTGCCATCAGTGAGTTTCTTGGGACAGTTCAAGAGACCCAGTACTTC. Its protein product is CAISEFLGTVQETQYF. The chain has TRBV10-3 and TRBJ2-5; 7 positions match TRBD1. The V and J ends lost 1 base and 2 bases, in that order; junction bases with no gene match: 7. Germline V gene lookup returns CDR1 ENHRY and CDR2 SYGVKD. The CDR3 extends over 16 amino acids.

Comment on this clone: An end of the junction does not agree with germline; a read error may underlie this. The CDR3 nucleotides are TGTGCCAGCGCCCCTGGGTCGGGACAGGGTCTTGGTTTT. Its translation: CASAPGSGQGLGF. The chain combines TRBV7-9 with TRBJ1-4, with 9 bases lining up with TRBD1. This CDR3 has 13 residues. Germline lookup yields CDR1 SEHNR and CDR2 FQNEAQ (reference sequence).

The DNA for the CDR3 is TGTGCCATCAGTGAAGGACAGCGGAATGAGCAGTTCTTC. Its protein product is CAISEGQRNEQFF. This chain connects TRBV10-3 to TRBJ2-1, with D maybe TRBD1 (6 bases). Trimming took off 3 bases at V and 7 bases at J, with 10 bases between the two ends. Germline-derived CDR1 and CDR2 are ENHRY and SYGVKD. This CDR3 contains 13 residues.

The chain couples TRBV7-9 to TRBJ1-1; no clear D gene. The CDR3 sequence is 13 residues long. Looked up from germline, CDR1 is SEHNR and CDR2 is FQNEAQ (reference sequence). The ends were cut back, 6 bases at V and 5 bases at J, with 13 bases in the middle. The CDR3 DNA follows: TGTGCCAGCAGTCACAGTGGAGGGACTGAAGCTTTCTTT. Translating gives CASSHSGGTEAFF.

V is TRBV19 and J is TRBJ1-1; no firm D call. Germline V gene sequence: CDR1 LNHDA, CDR2 SQIVND (reference sequence). V lost 4 bases and J lost 8, with 14 bases in between. The CDR3 has 13 residues. This CDR3 is CASSTQLIGEAFF. The CDR3 DNA sequence: TGTGCCAGTAGTACACAGCTTATAGGAGAAGCTTTCTTT.

This clone was seen just once. The same CDR3 also results from other DNA sequences found in this sample. This rearrangement joins TRBV4-3 to TRBJ2-3, with 9 bases that match TRBD2. The CDR3 covers 15 residues. V dropped 4 bases and J dropped 0; count of bases not matched to a gene: 2. Germline loops: CDR1 LGHNA, CDR2 YSLEER. In DNA form, the CDR3 reads TGCGCCAGCAGCCCGACTAGCGGAAGCACAGATACGCAGTATTTT. Amino acid sequence: CASSPTSGSTDTQYF.

The chain employs TRBV5-6 and TRBJ2-2; no clear D. The length of the CDR3 is 14 residues. Trimming removed 3 bases at V and 4 bases at J, with 10 bases between. The germline V gene has CDR1 SGHDT and CDR2 YYEEEE. CDR3 coding DNA: TGTGCCAGCAGCTGGGCCATATCCACCGGGGAGCTGTTTTTT. It codes for CASSWAISTGELFF.

The chain has TRBV11-2 and TRBJ2-1, with D unresolved. V was trimmed by 1 base and J by 2 bases, leaving 6 bases between them. This CDR3 contains 14 residues. Per the germline V gene, CDR1 is SGHAT and CDR2 is FQNNGV. The CDR3 coding sequence is TGTGCCAGCAGCTTAGGCGTGGCCTACAATGAGCAGTTCTTC. This sequence encodes CASSLGVAYNEQFF.

V and J are TRBV7-2 and TRBJ2-7, with D possibly TRBD2 on 6 matching bases. Trimming took 2 bases from V and 3 from J, leaving 11 bases between them. CDR3 size: 14 residues. Germline loops: CDR1 SGHTA, CDR2 FQGNSA. CDR3 protein: CASSLILASYEQYF. CDR3 in DNA: TGTGCCAGCAGCTTAATTCTAGCGAGCTACGAGCAGTACTTC.

This clone was recorded only once. J is TRBJ2-7 and V is TRBV28; D may be TRBD1 (7 bases). The germline gives CDR1 MDHEN, CDR2 SYDVKM. This CDR3 is built from 15 residues. V lost 7 bases to trimming and J lost 5 bases, with 21 bases between them. DNA for the CDR3: TGTGCCAGCAAAACCCAAGGAGGGGGCATCGACGAGCAGTACTTC. Its translation is CASKTQGGGIDEQYF.

This chain connects TRBV25-1 to TRBJ1-1; a possible D gene is TRBD1 (5 bases). CDR1 and CDR2 from the germline V gene are MGHDK and SYGVNS. V lost 4 bases, J lost 11 bases, and 14 bases lay in between. The CDR3 covers 12 residues. The CDR3 here is CASSAPGLRAFF. Here the CDR3 DNA reads TGTGCCAGCAGTGCTCCGGGACTAAGGGCTTTCTTT.

The chain couples TRBV9 to TRBJ2-1, with TRBD2 matching 7 bases. V shed 6 bases and J 5 bases; nucleotides not matched to a gene: 5. This CDR3 is built from 13 residues. Per germline, CDR1 SGDLS and CDR2 YYNGEE. The CDR3 spells CASNGGGHNEQFF. The CDR3 nucleotides are TGTGCCAGCAACGGGGGAGGGCACAATGAGCAGTTCTTC.

The chain joins TRBV7-3 to TRBJ2-1; TRBD2 agrees at 9 bases. With 4 bases clipped from V and 6 bases from J, the junction kept 7 bases outside the gene matches. Germline V gene sequence: CDR1 SGHTA, CDR2 FQGTGA. This CDR3 region has 15 residues. This CDR3 is CASSSTTSGSNEQFF. Here the CDR3 DNA reads TGTGCCAGCAGCTCGACGACTAGCGGAAGCAATGAGCAGTTCTTC.

This rearrangement joins TRBV6-5 to TRBJ2-5; TRBD2 might be the D (5 bases). Trimming stripped 0 bases from V and 5 bases from J, with 16 bases between. This CDR3 contains 16 residues. Germline CDR1 reads MNHEY; CDR2 reads SVGAGI. CDR3 region: CASSYSNRLATETQYF. CDR3 coding DNA: TGTGCCAGCAGTTACTCGAATCGGCTAGCAACCGAGACCCAGTACTTC.

This chain joins TRBV6-6 and TRBJ1-2; TRBD1 agrees at 7 bases. With V trimmed by 7 bases and J by 4 bases, 12 bases remained unmatched. Germline V lookup: CDR1 MNHNY, CDR2 SVGAGI (reference sequence). The length of the CDR3 is 15 residues. CDR3 amino acids: CASKSPGTDLYGYTF. The CDR3 bases are TGTGCCAGCAAATCTCCCGGGACAGACCTCTATGGCTACACCTTC.